This TCR beta chain was identified during a study of T cell responses to AZD1222 COVID-19 vaccine. Profiled with immunoSEQ multiplex PCR; TCRdb holds only in-frame clones, not every one. The sample contains some 120,000 clones, 80% to 85% of which appear only once. The CDR3 is 15 amino acids. Germline V CDR1 and CDR2: SNHLY, FYNNEI. After removal of 8 bases from V and 3 bases from J, the junction contained 10 bases not matched to a gene. The material sequenced was peripheral blood, taken on day 0 of AZD1222 vaccination. The clonotype was recovered from an adult in good health. The chain couples TRBV2 to TRBJ2-3; 8 bases align to TRBD2. Here the CDR3 reads CASGTTGGLTDTQYF. In DNA, the CDR3 is TGTGCCAGCGGTACTACGGGAGGGCTTACAGATACGCAGTATTTT.